The next 3 T cell receptor beta chains were all read from a single sample in a study of Ad26.COV2.S vaccination and SARS-CoV-2 variants (dated by TCRdb to the early 2020s). Libraries were built with the immunoSEQ multiplex PCR assay. TCRdb provides this immuneACCESS table in a form limited to in-frame rearrangements. Some clones are lacking; in checked studies, under half of them reflect an unresolved V gene, and why the rest are absent is not known. Recorded for this sample are hundreds of thousands of clones; about 88% of them occurred a single time. The ten largest clones add up to around 6.1% of the sample. The sample's treatment or condition label is to be understood as: over 15 received Ad26.COV2.S at low or high dose, single or two shots; several received placebo; per-sample allocation not given. For vaccine and placebo recipients, repertoires were sequenced using samples collected on day 63 after the first injection.

The sequences come from peripheral blood, collected in a trial of Ad26.COV2.S vaccine versus placebo. The origin of the receptors is a person aged 18-60 years who received the Ad26.COV2.S COVID-19 vaccine or a placebo.

The chain has TRBV7-3 and TRBJ2-1; tentatively, D is TRBD2 (6 bases). CDR3 length equals 15 residues. Germline V gives CDR1 SGHTA, CDR2 FQGTGA. Between the trimmed V and J ends, which lost 6 bases and 0 bases, there was a span of 12 bases. CDR3 sequence reads: CASSPDYSSYNEQFF. DNA for the CDR3: TGTGCCAGCAGTCCGGACTATAGCTCCTACAATGAGCAGTTCTTC.

The chain links TRBV28 to TRBJ2-7, with 11 bases that match TRBD2. CDR3 length: 15 residues. Per the germline V gene, CDR1 is MDHEN and CDR2 is SYDVKM. J lost 5 bases, V lost 6 bases, and 9 bases had no gene match. The CDR3: CASRESGTSGDEQYF. The CDR3 DNA is TGTGCCAGCAGGGAAAGCGGGACTAGCGGCGACGAGCAGTACTTC.

The V gene is TRBV3-1 (or the pseudogene TRBV3-2), the J gene TRBJ2-7; 7 nucleotides match TRBD2. The V segment lost 0 bases and the J segment 6 bases; nucleotides outside the gene matches: 5. Germline loops: CDR1 LGHDT, CDR2 YNNKEL (reference sequence). CDR3 size: 14 residues. This chain's CDR3 is CASSQDTLAVEQYF. The CDR3 DNA follows: TGTGCCAGCAGCCAAGACACTCTAGCGGTCGAGCAGTACTTC.